This T cell receptor (beta chain) was documented in a study of blood T cell repertoires in COVID-19. Here immunoSEQ multiplex PCR was the method, and the copy in TCRdb shows in-frame clones only, minus some. In the table there are more than 95,000 clones, roughly 80% of which are singletons. The germline V gene has CDR1 SQVTM and CDR2 ANQGSEA. This CDR3 region has 15 residues. V lost 5 bases, J lost 4 bases, and 7 bases stayed unmatched. V gene TRBV29-1 combines with J gene TRBJ2-3; 12 positions match TRBD1. This sequence originates from a man in his 60s with acute or convalescent COVID-19. The sequenced sample consisted of peripheral blood. CDR3 in amino acids: CSVMGGQGAADTQYF. In DNA form, the CDR3 reads TGCAGCGTTATGGGGGGACAGGGGGCGGCAGATACGCAGTATTTT.